Detailed here is one TCR beta chain. This record comes from a study of blood T cell repertoires in COVID-19. Study as a whole: COVID-19 samples collected from the United States, Italy and Spain covered acute and convalescent phases. Sources were T cells, B-cell-depleted T cells, or PBMCs; the material itself was cDNA or gDNA.

This CDR3 spans 14 amino acids. Germline values: CDR1 LGHNA, CDR2 YSLEER. J gave up 4 bases and V 6 bases, and 5 bases lay outside the gene matches. Per the original data handling: The assay estimated nucleated cells by amplifying reference gene primers. Libraries were prepared by immunoSEQ multiplex PCR; TCRdb keeps only in-frame clonotypes and omits some of them. V, J and clone size are those of that table, while D and trimming were read from the DNA. The sample lists some 330,000 clones, roughly 90% occurring once. The V and J genes are TRBV4-3 and TRBJ1-3, with 8 nucleotides matching TRBD1. Sequencing was done on a sample of peripheral blood. This TCR came from a woman between 50 and 59 years old with active or convalescent COVID-19. The CDR3 sequence is CASSHRGGGNTIYF. CDR3 nucleotide sequence: TGCGCCAGCAGTCACAGGGGGGGCGGAAACACCATATATTTT.